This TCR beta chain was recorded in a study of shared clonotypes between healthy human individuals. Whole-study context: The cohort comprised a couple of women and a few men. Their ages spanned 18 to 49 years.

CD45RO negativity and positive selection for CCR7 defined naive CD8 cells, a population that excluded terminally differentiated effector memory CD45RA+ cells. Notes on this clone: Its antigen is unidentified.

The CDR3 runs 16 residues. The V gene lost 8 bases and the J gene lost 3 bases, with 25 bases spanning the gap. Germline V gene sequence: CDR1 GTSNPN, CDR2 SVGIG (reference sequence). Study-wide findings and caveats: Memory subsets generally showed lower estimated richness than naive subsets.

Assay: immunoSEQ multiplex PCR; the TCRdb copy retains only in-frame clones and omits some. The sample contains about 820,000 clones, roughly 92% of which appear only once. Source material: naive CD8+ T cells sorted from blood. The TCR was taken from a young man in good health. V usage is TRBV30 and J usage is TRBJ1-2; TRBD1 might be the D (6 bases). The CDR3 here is CATQGTKTWEDYGYTF. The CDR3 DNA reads TGTGCCACCCAGGGGACAAAAACGTGGGAAGACTATGGCTACACCTTC.